Sequencing of this TCR beta chain was carried out in a study of PD-L1 blockade in urothelial cancer. Every patient provided from 1 to 8 samples, collected pretreatment and on-treatment. Produced via immunoSEQ multiplex PCR; TCRdb's table is partial and in-frame only. Of some 35,000 clones listed, approximately 83% were seen once; the top ten hold more than 15%. V lost 8 bases to trimming and J lost 6 bases; unmatched junction nucleotides: 16. The CDR3 consists of 16 residues. Germline CDR1 MNHNY, CDR2 SVGAGI (reference sequence). This receptor was obtained from a man aged 55 to 70 with urothelial cancer. The chain recombines TRBV6-6 with TRBJ1-2; the match to TRBD1 covers 9 bases. Sequenced here: PBMCs, sampled around atezolizumab (anti-PD-L1) treatment. In DNA, the CDR3 is TGTGCCAGCTTTAATACAGGGGGCGCGATTCTTCATGGCTACACCTTC. This codes for CASFNTGGAILHGYTF.